Here is one TCR beta chain with its context. The CDR3 totals 14 residues. Germline V gene data show CDR1 as MNHNS and CDR2 as SASEGT. Trimming took 2 bases from V and 1 from J, leaving 5 bases between them. Repertoires were generated with immunoSEQ multiplex PCR, while TCRdb's copy carries only in-frame clones and drops some. Of about 73,000 clones in the sample, about four fifths were seen once. This entry comes from a study of blood T cell repertoires in COVID-19. On the study more broadly: Specimens from acute and convalescent COVID-19 originated in the United States, Italy and Spain.

Sequenced sample: peripheral blood. This clonotype was sampled from a human donor in a cohort sampled during active COVID-19. The gene calls are TRBV6-1 and TRBJ2-2, with unresolved D. The CDR3 nucleotides are TGTGCCAGCAGTGAACCAGGGAACACCGGGGAGCTGTTTTTT. Protein product: CASSEPGNTGELFF.